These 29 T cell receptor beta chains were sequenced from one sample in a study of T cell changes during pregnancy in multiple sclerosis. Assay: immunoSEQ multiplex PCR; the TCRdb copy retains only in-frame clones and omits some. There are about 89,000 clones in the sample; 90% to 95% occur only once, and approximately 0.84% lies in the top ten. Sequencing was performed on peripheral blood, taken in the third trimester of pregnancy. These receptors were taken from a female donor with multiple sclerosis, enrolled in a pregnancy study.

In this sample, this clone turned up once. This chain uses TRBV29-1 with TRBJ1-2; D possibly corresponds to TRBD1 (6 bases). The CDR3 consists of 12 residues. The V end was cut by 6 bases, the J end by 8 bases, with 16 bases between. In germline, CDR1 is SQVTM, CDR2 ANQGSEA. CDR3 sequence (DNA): TGCAGCGTAGCACAGGGCCCGGGAGGCTACACCTTC. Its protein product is CSVAQGPGGYTF.

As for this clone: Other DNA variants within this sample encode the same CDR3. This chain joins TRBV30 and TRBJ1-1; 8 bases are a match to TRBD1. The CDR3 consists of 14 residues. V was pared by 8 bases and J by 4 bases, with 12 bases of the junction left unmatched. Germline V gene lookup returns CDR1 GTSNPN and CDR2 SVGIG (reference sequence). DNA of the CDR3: TGTGCCCGCGAGCAGGGGGCGCGGGGCACTGAAGCTTTCTTT. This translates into CAREQGARGTEAFF.

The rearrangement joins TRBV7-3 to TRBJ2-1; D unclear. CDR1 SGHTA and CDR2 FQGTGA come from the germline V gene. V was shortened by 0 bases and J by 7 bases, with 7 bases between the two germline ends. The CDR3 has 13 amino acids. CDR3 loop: CASSLTSLNEQFF. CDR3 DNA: TGTGCCAGCAGCTTAACGAGTCTTAATGAGCAGTTCTTC.

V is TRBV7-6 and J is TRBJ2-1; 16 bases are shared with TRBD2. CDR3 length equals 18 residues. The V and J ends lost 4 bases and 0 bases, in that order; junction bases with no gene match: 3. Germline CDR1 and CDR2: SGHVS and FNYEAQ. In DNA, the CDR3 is TGTGCCAGCAGCTGGGGACTAGCGGGAGGGAGCTCCTACAATGAGCAGTTCTTC. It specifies CASSWGLAGGSSYNEQFF.

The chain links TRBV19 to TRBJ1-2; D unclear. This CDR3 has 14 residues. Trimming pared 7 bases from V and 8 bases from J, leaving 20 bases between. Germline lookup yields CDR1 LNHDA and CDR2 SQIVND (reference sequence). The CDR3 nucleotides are TGTGCCAGTACCCCAAAGAGGGCGCAAGGCGGCTACACCTTC. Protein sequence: CASTPKRAQGGYTF. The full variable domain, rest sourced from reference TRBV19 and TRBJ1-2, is DGGITQSPKYLFRKEGQNVTLSCEQNLNHDAMYWYRQDPGQGLRLIYYSQIVNDFQKGDIAEGYSVSREKKESFPLTVTSAQKNPTAFYLCASTPKRAQGGYTFGSGTRLTVV.

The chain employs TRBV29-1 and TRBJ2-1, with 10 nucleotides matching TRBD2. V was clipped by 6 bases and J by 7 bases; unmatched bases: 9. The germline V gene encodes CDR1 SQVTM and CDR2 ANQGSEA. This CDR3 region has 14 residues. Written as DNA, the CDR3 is TGCAGCGTAGCACCTAGCGGGAGTAGGAATGAGCAGTTCTTC. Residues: CSVAPSGSRNEQFF.

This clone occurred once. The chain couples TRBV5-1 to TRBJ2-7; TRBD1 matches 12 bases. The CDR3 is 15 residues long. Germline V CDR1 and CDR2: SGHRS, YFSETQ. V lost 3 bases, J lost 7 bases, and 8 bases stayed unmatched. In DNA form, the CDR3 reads TGCGCCAGCAGCTCTGAGGGACAGGGGGCTCGAGAGCAGTACTTC. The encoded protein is CASSSEGQGAREQYF. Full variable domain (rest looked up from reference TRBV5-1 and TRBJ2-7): KAGVTQTPRYLIKTRGQQVTLSCSPISGHRSVSWYQQTPGQGLQFLFEYFSETQRNKGNFPGRFSGRQFSNSRSEMNVSTLELGDSALYLCASSSEGQGAREQYFGPGTRLTVT.

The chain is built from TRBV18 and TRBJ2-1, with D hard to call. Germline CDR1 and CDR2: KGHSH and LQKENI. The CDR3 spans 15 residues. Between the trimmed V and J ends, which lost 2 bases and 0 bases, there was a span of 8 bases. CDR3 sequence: CASSPVPSSYNEQFF. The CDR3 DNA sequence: TGTGCCAGCTCACCAGTCCCGAGCTCCTACAATGAGCAGTTCTTC.

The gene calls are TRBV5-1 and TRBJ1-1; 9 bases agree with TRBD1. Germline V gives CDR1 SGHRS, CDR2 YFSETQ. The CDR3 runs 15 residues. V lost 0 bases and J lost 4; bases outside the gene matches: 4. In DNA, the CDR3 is TGCGCCAGCAGCTTGGGGGACAGGGATTCCACTGAAGCTTTCTTT. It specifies CASSLGDRDSTEAFF.

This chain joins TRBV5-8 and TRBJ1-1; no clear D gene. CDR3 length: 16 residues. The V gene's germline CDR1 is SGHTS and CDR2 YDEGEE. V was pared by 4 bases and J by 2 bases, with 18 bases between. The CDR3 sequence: CASSGYPTPLNTEAFF. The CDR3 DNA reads TGTGCCAGCAGCGGTTATCCGACTCCTTTAAACACTGAAGCTTTCTTT.

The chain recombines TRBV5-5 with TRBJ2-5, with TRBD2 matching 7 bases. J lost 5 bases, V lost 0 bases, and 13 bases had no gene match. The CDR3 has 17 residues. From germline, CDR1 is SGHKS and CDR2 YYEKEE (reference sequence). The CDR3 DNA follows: TGTGCCAGCAGCTTGGATATATCGGGGGGTAGGTGGGAGACCCAGTACTTC. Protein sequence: CASSLDISGGRWETQYF.

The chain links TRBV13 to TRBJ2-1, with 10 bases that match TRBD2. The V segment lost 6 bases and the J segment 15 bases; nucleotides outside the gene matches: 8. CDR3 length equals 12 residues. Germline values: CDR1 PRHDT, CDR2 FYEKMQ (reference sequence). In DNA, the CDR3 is TGTGCCAGCAGTCGTACTAGCGGGACTCCGTTCTTC. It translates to CASSRTSGTPFF.

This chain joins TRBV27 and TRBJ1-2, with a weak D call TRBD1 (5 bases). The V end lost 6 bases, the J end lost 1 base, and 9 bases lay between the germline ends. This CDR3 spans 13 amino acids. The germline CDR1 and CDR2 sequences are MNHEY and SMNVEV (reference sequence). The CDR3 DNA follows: TGTGCCAGCAGGCTGACAGATAACTATGGCTACACCTTC. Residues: CASRLTDNYGYTF.

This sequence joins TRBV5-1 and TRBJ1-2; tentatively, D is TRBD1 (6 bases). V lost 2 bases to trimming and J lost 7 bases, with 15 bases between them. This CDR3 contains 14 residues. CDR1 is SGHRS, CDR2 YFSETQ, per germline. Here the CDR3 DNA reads TGCGCCAGCAGCTTCGGGGGGCGCGAGAGTGGCTACACCTTC. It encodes CASSFGGRESGYTF.

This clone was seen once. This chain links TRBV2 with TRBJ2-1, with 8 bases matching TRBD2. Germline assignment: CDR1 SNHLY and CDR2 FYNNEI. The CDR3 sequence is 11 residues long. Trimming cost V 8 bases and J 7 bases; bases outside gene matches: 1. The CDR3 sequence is CASPGGNEQFF. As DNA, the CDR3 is TGTGCCAGCCCGGGGGGGAATGAGCAGTTCTTC.

For the CDR3, the DNA is TGTGCCAGCAGTGCTGACAGGGGGCCAGAAAAACTGTTTTTT. This encodes CASSADRGPEKLFF. The chain employs TRBV2 and TRBJ1-4; 10 nucleotides line up with TRBD1. The CDR3 sequence is 14 residues long. Germline V lookup: CDR1 SNHLY, CDR2 FYNNEI. V shed 4 bases and J 8 bases; nucleotides not matched to a gene: 4.

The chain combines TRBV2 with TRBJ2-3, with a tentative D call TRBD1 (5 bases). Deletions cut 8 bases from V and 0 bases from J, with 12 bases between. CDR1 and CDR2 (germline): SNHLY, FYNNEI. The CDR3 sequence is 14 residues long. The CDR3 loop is CASLVDSSTDTQYF. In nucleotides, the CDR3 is TGTGCCAGCCTTGTTGACAGCAGCACAGATACGCAGTATTTT.

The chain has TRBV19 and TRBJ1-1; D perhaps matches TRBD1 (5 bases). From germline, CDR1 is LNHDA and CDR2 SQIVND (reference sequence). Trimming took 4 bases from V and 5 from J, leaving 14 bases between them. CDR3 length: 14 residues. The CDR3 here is CASSKIGGNTEAFF. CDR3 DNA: TGTGCCAGTAGTAAGATTGGGGGGAATACTGAAGCTTTCTTT.

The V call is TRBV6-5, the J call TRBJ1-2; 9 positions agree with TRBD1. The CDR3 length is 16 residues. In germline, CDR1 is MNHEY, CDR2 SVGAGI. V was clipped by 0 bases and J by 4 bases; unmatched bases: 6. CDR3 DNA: TGTGCCAGCAGTTACTCCACAGGGGGCCTCCTCTATGGCTACACCTTC. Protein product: CASSYSTGGLLYGYTF.

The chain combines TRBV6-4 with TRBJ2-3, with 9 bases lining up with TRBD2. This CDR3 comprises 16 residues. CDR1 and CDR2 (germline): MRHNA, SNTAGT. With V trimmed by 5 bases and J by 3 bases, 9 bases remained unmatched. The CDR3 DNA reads TGTGCCAGCAGTCCATTAGCGGGAGCCGGTACAGATACGCAGTATTTT. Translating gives CASSPLAGAGTDTQYF.

In DNA form, the CDR3 reads TGTGCCAGTAGTTATGGGACAGGGTCCGAGCAGTACTTC. Translation gives CASSYGTGSEQYF. The chain combines TRBV19 with TRBJ2-7; 9 bases fit TRBD1. Germline CDR1 LNHDA, CDR2 SQIVND (reference sequence). V lost 5 bases and J lost 6; bases outside the gene matches: 5. CDR3 length equals 13 residues.

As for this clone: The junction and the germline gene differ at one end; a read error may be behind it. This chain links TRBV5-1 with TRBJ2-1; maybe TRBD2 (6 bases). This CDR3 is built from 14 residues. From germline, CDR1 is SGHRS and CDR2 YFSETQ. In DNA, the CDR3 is TGCGCCACCAGCTCCGGGGGACCTTACAATGAGCAGTTCTTC. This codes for CATSSGGPYNEQFF.

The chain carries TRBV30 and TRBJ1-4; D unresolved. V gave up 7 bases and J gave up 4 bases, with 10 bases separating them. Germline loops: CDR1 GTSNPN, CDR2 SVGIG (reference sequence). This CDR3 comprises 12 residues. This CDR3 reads CALAVSNEKLFF. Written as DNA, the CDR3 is TGTGCCTTAGCGGTTAGTAATGAAAAACTGTTTTTT.

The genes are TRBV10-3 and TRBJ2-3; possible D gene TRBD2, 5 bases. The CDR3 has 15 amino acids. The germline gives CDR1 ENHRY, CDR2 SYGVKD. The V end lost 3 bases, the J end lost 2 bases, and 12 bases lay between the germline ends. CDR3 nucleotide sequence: TGTGCCATCAGTGATCTCGGCGGGCACACAGATACGCAGTATTTT. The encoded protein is CAISDLGGHTDTQYF.

Here the CDR3 reads CASSPGVEGEQYF. CDR3 sequence (DNA): TGTGCCAGCAGCCCCGGGGTAGAAGGCGAGCAGTACTTC. This chain connects TRBV2 to TRBJ2-7; perhaps TRBD2 as D (5 bases). Looked up from germline, CDR1 is SNHLY and CDR2 is FYNNEI. The CDR3 has 13 amino acids. V lost 6 bases to trimming and J lost 6 bases, with 15 bases between them.

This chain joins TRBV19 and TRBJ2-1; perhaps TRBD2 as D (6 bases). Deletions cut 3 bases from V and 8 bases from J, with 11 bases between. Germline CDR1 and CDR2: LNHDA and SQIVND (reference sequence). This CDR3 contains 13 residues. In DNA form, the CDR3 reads TGTGCCAGTAGTATTAGTTCGGGGGATGAGCAGTTCTTC. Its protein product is CASSISSGDEQFF.

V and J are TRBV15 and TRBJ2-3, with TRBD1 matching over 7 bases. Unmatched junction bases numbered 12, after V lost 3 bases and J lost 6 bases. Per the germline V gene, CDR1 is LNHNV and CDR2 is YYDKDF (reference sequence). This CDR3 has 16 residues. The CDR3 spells CATSRGDRGVIDTQYF. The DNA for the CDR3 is TGTGCCACCAGCAGGGGGGACAGAGGGGTGATTGATACGCAGTATTTT.

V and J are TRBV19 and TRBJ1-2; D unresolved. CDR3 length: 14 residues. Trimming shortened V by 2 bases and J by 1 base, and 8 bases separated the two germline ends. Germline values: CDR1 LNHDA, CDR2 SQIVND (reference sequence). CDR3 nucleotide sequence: TGTGCCAGTAGTATATACAGCAGTAACTATGGCTACACCTTC. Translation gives CASSIYSSNYGYTF.

The CDR3 spells CASSLGTGRTEAFF. The CDR3 DNA sequence: TGTGCCAGCAGCTTGGGGACAGGGAGAACTGAAGCTTTCTTT. This rearrangement joins TRBV5-8 to TRBJ1-1, with 8 positions matching TRBD1. V trimming: 0 bases; J trimming: 5 bases; junction bases outside the gene matches: 3. The germline V gene encodes CDR1 SGHTS and CDR2 YDEGEE. The CDR3 has 14 residues.